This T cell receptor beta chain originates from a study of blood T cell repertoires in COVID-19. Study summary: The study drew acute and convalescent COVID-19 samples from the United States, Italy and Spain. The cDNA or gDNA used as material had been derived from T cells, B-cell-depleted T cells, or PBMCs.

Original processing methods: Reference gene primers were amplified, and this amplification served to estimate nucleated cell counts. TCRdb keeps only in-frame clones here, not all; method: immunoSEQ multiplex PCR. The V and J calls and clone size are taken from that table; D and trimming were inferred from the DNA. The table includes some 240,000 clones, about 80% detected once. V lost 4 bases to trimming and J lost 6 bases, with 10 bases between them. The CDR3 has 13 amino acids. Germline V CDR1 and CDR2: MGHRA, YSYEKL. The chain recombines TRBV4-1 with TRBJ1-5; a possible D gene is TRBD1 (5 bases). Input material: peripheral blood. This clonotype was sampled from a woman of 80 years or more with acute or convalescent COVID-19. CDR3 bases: TGCGCCAGCAGCCTCGAAAGGGGTCAGCCCCAGCATTTT. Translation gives CASSLERGQPQHF.